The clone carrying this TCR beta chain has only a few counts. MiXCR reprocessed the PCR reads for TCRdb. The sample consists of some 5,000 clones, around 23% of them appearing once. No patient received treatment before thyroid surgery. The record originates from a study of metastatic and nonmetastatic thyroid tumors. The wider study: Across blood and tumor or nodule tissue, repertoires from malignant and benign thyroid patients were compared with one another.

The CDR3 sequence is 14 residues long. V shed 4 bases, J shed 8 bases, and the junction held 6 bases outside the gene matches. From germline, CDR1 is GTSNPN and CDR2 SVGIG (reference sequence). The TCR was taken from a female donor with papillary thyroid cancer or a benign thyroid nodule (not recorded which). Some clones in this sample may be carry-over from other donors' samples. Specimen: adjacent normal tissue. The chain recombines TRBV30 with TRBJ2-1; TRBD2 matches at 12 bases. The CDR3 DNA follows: TGTGCCTGGAATCTCCTAGCGGGAGGGGATGAGCAGTTCTTC. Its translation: CAWNLLAGGDEQFF.